The source of this T cell receptor (beta chain) is a study of OX40 agonist ivuxolimab in advanced cancers. In terms of the full investigation: The costimulatory receptor OX40 (CD134) was targeted by ivuxolimab, a fully human IgG2 agonistic monoclonal antibody. Intravenous ivuxolimab was administered to patients every 2 weeks at six dose levels: 0.01, 0.1, 0.3, 1.5, 3 and 10 mg/kg. Of the roughly 53 patients in dose escalation, around 19 had hepatocellular carcinoma, some 15 had melanoma, 9 had renal cell carcinoma and 9 had head and neck cancer. The dose-escalation cohort was about 83% male with a mean age of about 54 years, ranging from roughly 23 to 79. Prior anti-PD-1, anti-PD-L1 or anti-CTLA-4 therapy was permitted, and checkpoint inhibitors had been received by 40% to 50% of dose-escalation patients. Partial responses occurred in three dose-escalation patients, of whom one had hepatocellular carcinoma and two had cutaneous melanoma. The purpose of peripheral TCRbeta sequencing was to test whether ivuxolimab changed TCR sequence diversity and led to clonal T-cell expansion. The monotherapy dose-escalation portion (N of about 52 patients) of the phase I ivuxolimab trial is reported in the paper. What the authors observed across the whole study: Low levels of normalized T-cell clonal expansion were also shown by some nonresponding patients. At doses from 0.1 to 3.0 mg/kg, clonal expansion was seen in both CD4+ and CD8+ blood T cells between baseline and week 6. In the 0.1-3.0 mg/kg groups, partial responders had among the lowest normalized peripheral clonal expansion, particularly in CD8+ T cells. After ivuxolimab, more expanded clones were found on average in CD8+ T cells than in CD4+ T cells. Which antigens the clonally expanded peripheral T cells were specific for was not determined.

For sequencing of the TCRbeta CDR3 region, genomic DNA was extracted from the sorted cells. TCRbeta CDR3 regions were sequenced using the immunoSEQ Assay. TCRdb mirrors the immuneACCESS table, restricted to in-frame sequences. Some clones are absent from its copies; in checked studies, under half trace to an unresolved V gene, and the reason for the others is unknown. Present in this sample are roughly 53,000 clones, about 90% of which were seen just once. The ten largest clones represent approximately 4.6% of the sample. The CDR3, cysteine through phenylalanine, is 16 amino acids long. Kept here is only the CDR3 DNA, which spans 48 bases and is read in frame from base 1. The germline V gene sets CDR1 to MGHDK and CDR2 to SYGVNS. Germline trimming amounts to 9 bases on V and 4 bases on J, with 14 as the count of junction bases outside the gene matches. About this clone: The antigen it binds to is not known. No base quality information exists; no much larger clone differs at one position.

Patients with autoimmune disease history or receiving systemic immunosuppression were excluded from the trial. In every dose cohort, peripheral blood was drawn for TCR sequencing at baseline, cycle 4 day 1, and cycle 7 day 1. The samples were drawn from a first-in-human, open-label, multicenter phase I dose-escalation trial of ivuxolimab. Adults with locally advanced or metastatic melanoma, renal cell carcinoma, hepatocellular carcinoma or head and neck squamous cell carcinoma were enrolled in the trial. Before TCR sequencing, CD4+ and CD8+ T cells were separately sorted from peripheral blood. The sequence derives from an adult with an advanced solid tumor such as melanoma, head and neck, liver or kidney cancer. Specimen: CD4+ or CD8+ T cells sorted from blood, collected in a trial of the OX40 agonist ivuxolimab. The chain was built from TRBV25-1 and TRBJ1-2, with TRBD1 matching 10 junction bases. Read as DNA, the sequence is TGTGCCAGAATCCGGGACAGGGGTAGGCGAGGCTATGGCTACACCTTC. It is translated as CARIRDRGRRGYGYTF.